This record covers a single T cell receptor beta chain. Its antigen is not identified. The sample comes from a study of shared clonotypes between healthy human individuals. Overall study results and limits: Clonotype sharing among the donors was expected to vary with sequencing depth.

For each subset, genomic DNA was distributed in equal portions over several immunoSEQ plates. Profiling relied on immunoSEQ multiplex PCR, and the TCRdb table lists in-frame clones only, not all of them. The sample lists around 510,000 clones; roughly 95% were seen once. This CDR3 spans 15 amino acids. Deletions cut 4 bases from V and 1 base from J, with 10 bases between. Germline CDR1 and CDR2: KGHSH and LQKENI. This chain connects TRBV18 to TRBJ2-2, with unresolved D. The source material was naive CD4+ T cells sorted from blood. Regarding subset: CD45RA+ positively selected. This TCR was recovered from a woman aged 25 to 45 in good health. This CDR3 reads CASSLSALNTGELFF. The CDR3 DNA reads as TGTGCCAGCTCACTCAGCGCGCTGAACACCGGGGAGCTGTTTTTT. Together with reference TRBV18 and TRBJ2-2, the CDR3 gives the full variable domain: NAGVMQNPRHLVRRRGQEARLRCSPMKGHSHVYWYRQLPEEGLKFMVYLQKENIIDESGMPKERFSAEFPKEGPSILRIQQVVRGDSAAYFCASSLSALNTGELFFGEGSRLTVL.